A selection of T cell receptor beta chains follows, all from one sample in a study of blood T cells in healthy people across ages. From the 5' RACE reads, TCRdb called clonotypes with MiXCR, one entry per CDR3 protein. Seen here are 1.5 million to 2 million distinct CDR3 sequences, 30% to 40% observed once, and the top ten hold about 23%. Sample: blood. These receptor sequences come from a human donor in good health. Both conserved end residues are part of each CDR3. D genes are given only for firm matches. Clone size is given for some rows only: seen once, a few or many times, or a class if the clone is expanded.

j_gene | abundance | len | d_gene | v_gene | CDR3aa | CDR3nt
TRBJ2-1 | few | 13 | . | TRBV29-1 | CSVEEEGFNEQFF | TGCAGCGTTGAAGAAGAGGGGTTCAATGAGCAGTTCTTC
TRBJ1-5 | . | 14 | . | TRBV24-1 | CATSGGGDRQPQHF | TGTGCCACCAGTGGGGGAGGGGATCGGCAGCCCCAGCATTTT
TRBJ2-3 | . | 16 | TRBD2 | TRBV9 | CASSYQGSGGADTQYF | TGTGCCAGCAGCTACCAGGGGAGCGGGGGGGCAGATACGCAGTATTTT
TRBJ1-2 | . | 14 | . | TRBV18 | CASSASSSGYGYTF | TGTGCCAGCTCAGCCTCCTCTTCGGGCTATGGCTACACCTTC
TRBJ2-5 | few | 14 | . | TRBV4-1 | CASSARQSLETQYF | TGCGCCAGCAGCGCTCGACAGTCCCTAGAGACCCAGTACTTC
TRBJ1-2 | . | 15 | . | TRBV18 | CASSSQYLGTYGYTF | TGTGCCAGCTCATCCCAATACCTCGGGACCTATGGCTACACCTTC
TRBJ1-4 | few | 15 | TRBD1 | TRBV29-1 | CSVVRTGAGNEKLFF | TGCAGCGTTGTCCGGACAGGGGCGGGTAATGAAAAACTGTTTTTT
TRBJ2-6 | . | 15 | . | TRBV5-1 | CASSPNRAGANVLTF | TGCGCCAGCAGCCCAAACAGGGCTGGGGCCAACGTCCTGACTTTC
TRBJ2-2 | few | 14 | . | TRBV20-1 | CSARDRGSTGELFF | TGCAGTGCTAGAGACAGGGGTTCCACCGGGGAGCTGTTTTTT
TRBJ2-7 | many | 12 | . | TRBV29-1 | CSVEVESYEQYF | TGCAGCGTTGAGGTTGAATCCTACGAGCAGTACTTC
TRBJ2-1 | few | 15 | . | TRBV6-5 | CASSYDILSYNEQFF | TGTGCCAGCAGTTACGACATTCTCTCCTACAATGAGCAGTTCTTC
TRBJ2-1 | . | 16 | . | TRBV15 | CATSPFAGGAYNEQFF | TGTGCCACCAGCCCCTTCGCAGGGGGGGCCTACAATGAGCAGTTCTTC
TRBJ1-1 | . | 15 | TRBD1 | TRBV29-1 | CSVEGTGDLATEAFF | TGCAGCGTTGAAGGGACAGGGGACCTCGCCACTGAAGCTTTCTTT
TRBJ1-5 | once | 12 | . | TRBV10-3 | CAISDPDQPQHF | TGTGCCATCAGTGACCCGGATCAGCCCCAGCATTTT
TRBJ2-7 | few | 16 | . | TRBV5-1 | CASSFGSGTMSGEQYF | TGCGCCAGCAGCTTTGGGTCCGGGACAATGTCAGGCGAGCAGTACTTC
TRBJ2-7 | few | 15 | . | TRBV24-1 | CATSDSLRKGSEQYF | TGTGCCACCAGTGATTCGTTGCGGAAGGGGAGCGAGCAGTACTTC
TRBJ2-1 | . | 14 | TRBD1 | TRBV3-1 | CASSYRTGKDEQFF | TGTGCCAGCAGCTACAGGACAGGGAAGGATGAGCAGTTCTTC
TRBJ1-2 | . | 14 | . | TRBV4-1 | CASSQEETYYGYTF | TGCGCCAGCAGCCAAGAAGAGACTTACTATGGCTACACCTTC
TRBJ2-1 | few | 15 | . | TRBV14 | CASSPHPVYYNEQFF | TGTGCCAGCAGCCCCCACCCCGTCTATTACAATGAGCAGTTCTTC
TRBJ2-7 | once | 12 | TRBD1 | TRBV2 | CASRTGGKEQYF | TGTGCCAGCAGGACAGGGGGCAAAGAGCAGTACTTC
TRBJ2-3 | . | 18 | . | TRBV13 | CASSSSGGAGTTTDTQYF | TGTGCCAGCAGCAGCTCTGGGGGAGCGGGGACAACCACAGATACGCAGTATTTT
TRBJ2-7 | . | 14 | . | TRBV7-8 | CASTKIRGSYEQYF | TGTGCCAGCACCAAAATCCGGGGGTCCTACGAGCAGTACTTC
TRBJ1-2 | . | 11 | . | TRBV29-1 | CSVGDMEGYTF | TGCAGCGTAGGGGACATGGAGGGCTACACCTTC
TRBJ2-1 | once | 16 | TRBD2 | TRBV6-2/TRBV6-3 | CASSYSLAGLVNEQFF | TGTGCCAGCAGTTACTCGTTAGCGGGGTTGGTCAATGAGCAGTTCTTC
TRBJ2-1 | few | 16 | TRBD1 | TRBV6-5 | CASSQGPGRDRAEQFF | TGTGCCAGCAGCCAAGGTCCCGGCCGGGACAGGGCAGAGCAGTTCTTC
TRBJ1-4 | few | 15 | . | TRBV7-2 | CASSLEAAVDEKLFF | TGTGCCAGCAGCTTAGAGGCAGCTGTCGATGAAAAACTGTTTTTT
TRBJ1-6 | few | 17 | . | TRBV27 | CASSRPLGGHRISPLHF | TGTGCCAGCAGCCGACCCCTCGGGGGCCACAGGATTTCACCCCTCCACTTT
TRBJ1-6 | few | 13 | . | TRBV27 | CASSVPRGSPLHF | TGTGCCAGCAGTGTACCCAGGGGTTCACCCCTCCACTTT
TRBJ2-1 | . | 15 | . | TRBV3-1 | CASSQVRGTSNEQFF | TGTGCCAGCAGCCAAGTACGGGGGACAAGCAATGAGCAGTTCTTC
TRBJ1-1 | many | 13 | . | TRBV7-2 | CASSLGVYTEAFF | TGTGCCAGCAGCTTAGGAGTTTACACTGAAGCTTTCTTT
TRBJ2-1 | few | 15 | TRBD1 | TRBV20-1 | CSAQQRGRNYNEQFF | TGCAGTGCTCAGCAAAGGGGGCGCAATTACAATGAGCAGTTCTTC
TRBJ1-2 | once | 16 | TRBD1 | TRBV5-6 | CASSVAGDRSFYGYTF | TGTGCCAGCAGCGTCGCCGGGGACAGAAGCTTCTATGGCTACACCTTC
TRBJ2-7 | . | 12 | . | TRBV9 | CASSVRLDEQYF | TGTGCCAGCAGCGTACGTCTTGACGAGCAGTACTTC
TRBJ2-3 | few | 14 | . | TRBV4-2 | CASSRSPGTDTQYF | TGTGCCAGCAGCCGGTCGCCAGGAACAGATACGCAGTATTTT
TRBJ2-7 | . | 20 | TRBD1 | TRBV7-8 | CANSSPSGTGGLFGAYEQYF | TGTGCCAACAGCTCACCATCCGGGACAGGGGGCCTCTTCGGGGCCTACGAGCAGTACTTC
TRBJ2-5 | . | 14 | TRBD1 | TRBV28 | CASSRGTGLGTQYF | TGTGCCAGCAGCCGTGGGACAGGGCTGGGGACCCAGTACTTC
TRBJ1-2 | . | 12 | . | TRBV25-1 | CASSELGYGYTF | TGTGCCAGCAGTGAATTGGGATATGGCTACACCTTC
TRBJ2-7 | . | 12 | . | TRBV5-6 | CASSFGLREQYF | TGTGCCAGCAGCTTTGGTTTGCGGGAGCAGTACTTC
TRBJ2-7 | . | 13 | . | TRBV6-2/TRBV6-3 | CASSYSPTSEQYF | TGTGCCAGCAGTTACTCTCCGACGAGCGAGCAGTACTTC
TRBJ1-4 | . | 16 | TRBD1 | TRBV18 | CASSPTGAIPNEKLFF | TGTGCCAGCTCACCAACAGGGGCCATACCTAATGAAAAACTGTTTTTT
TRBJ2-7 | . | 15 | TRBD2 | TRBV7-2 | CASSSRTSGGTEQYF | TGTGCCAGCAGCTCCAGGACTAGCGGGGGTACCGAGCAGTACTTC
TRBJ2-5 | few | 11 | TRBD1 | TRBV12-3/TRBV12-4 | CASSLGQRRYF | TGTGCCAGCAGTTTGGGACAGAGAAGGTACTTC
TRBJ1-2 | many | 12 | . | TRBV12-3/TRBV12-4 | CASSFLRYGYTF | TGTGCCAGCAGTTTCCTCCGCTATGGCTACACCTTC
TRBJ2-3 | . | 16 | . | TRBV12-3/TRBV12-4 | CASSPRDRVSTDTQYF | TGTGCCAGCAGCCCCCGGGATCGTGTAAGCACAGATACGCAGTATTTT
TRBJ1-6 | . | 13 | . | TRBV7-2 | CASSLLPHSPLHF | TGTGCCAGCAGCTTACTCCCCCATTCACCCCTCCACTTT
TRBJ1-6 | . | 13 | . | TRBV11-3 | CASSFGPRSPLHF | TGTGCCAGCAGCTTCGGACCGAGGTCACCCCTCCACTTT
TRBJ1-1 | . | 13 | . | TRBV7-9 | CASSFGAATEAFF | TGTGCCAGCAGCTTCGGGGCAGCCACTGAAGCTTTCTTT
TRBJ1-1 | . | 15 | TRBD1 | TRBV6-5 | CASSYRQGARVEAFF | TGTGCCAGCAGTTACAGACAGGGGGCGCGGGTTGAAGCTTTCTTT
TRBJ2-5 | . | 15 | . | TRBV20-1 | CSARVSRDFGETQYF | TGCAGTGCTAGAGTATCGAGGGACTTCGGAGAGACCCAGTACTTC
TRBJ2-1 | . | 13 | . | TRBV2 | CASSVGRANEQFF | TGTGCCAGCAGTGTAGGGCGGGCAAATGAGCAGTTCTTC
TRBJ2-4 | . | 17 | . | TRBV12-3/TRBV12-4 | CASSPRSAGKGYNEQYF | TGTGCCAGCAGTCCCCGTTCGGCCGGAAAGGGGTACAATGAGCAGTACTTC